This T cell receptor (beta chain) is drawn from a study of radiation and T cells in renal cell carcinoma. Sequencing used immunoSEQ multiplex PCR; TCRdb keeps in-frame clones, though not all of them. The repertoire holds 100,000 to 150,000 clones, 85% to 90% seen once, with more than 5% in the top ten. Time point described: blood 2 weeks post-SBRT. Treatment here: 15 Gy SBRT to primary tumor, nephrectomy 4 weeks later. The receptor's source is a woman in her seventies with renal cell carcinoma. Sequencing used blood, obtained from a patient whose treatment included radiotherapy and nephrectomy.

The CDR3 reads CASRSLGKAFF. The CDR3 DNA is TGTGCCAGCAGAAGTCTCGGCAAAGCTTTCTTT. V is TRBV28 and J is TRBJ1-1; D not certain. This CDR3 has 11 residues. Germline V CDR1 and CDR2: MDHEN, SYDVKM. Trimming pared 6 bases from V and 9 bases from J, leaving 11 bases between.